This T cell receptor beta chain was sequenced for a study of blood T cell repertoires in COVID-19 (dated by TCRdb to about 2020). Study-level background: Collaborator samples came from the United States, Italy and Spain and covered acute and convalescent phases of COVID-19. The material from the prospective study consisted of cDNA or gDNA derived from T cells, B-cell-depleted T cells, or PBMCs. The dataset comprised deeply sampled blood TCRbeta repertoires from subjects exposed to, actively infected with, or recovered from COVID-19. The repertoires were released in a freely available public database meant as a resource for research on the immune response to SARS-CoV-2. Samples were obtained from the ongoing ImmuneRACE study (first 160 participants) and from over 1,000 subjects provided by 6 global collaborators. Nearly every sample came with metadata listing a de-identified subject ID, COVID-19 status, age in years and sex. Where available, HLA class I and class II types were taken from metadata supplied by the sample provider and were not determined by assay-based typing. Here is what the overall study found, with its caveats: The amount of clinical and demographic metadata varied by source and participant and was provided uncurated.

As concerns this clone: Its recognized antigen is unknown. Base qualities are not provided; no much larger clone lies one nucleotide away.

TCRbeta CDR3 regions were amplified from genomic DNA using the immunoSEQ Assay, a bias-controlled multiplex PCR. The study's own analysis went as follows. The number of nucleated cells in each sample was estimated by amplification of reference gene primers within the assay. To quantify the absolute abundance of each unique TCRbeta CDR3 rearrangement, sequence reads were collapsed and filtered. For each sample, productive Simpson clonality was calculated by taking the square root of Simpson's diversity index across productive rearrangements. What TCRdb holds here is the immuneACCESS table cut down to in-frame rearrangements. Part of the clones is not present; checked against another copy, under half of the missing clones reflect an unresolved V gene, and the others are unexplained. V, J and clone size reflect that table, while D and trimming were determined from the DNA. This sample comprises about 50,000 clones, around 93% of them detected only once. The ten largest clones capture roughly 4.2% of the sample.

Collaborating institutions collected whole blood in K2EDTA tubes following their own protocols. For TCRbeta analysis, collaborators shipped samples as frozen whole blood, isolated PBMCs, or DNA extracted from either of those sample types. From the germline V gene, CDR1 is MDHEN and CDR2 is SYDVKM. V is cut back by 4 bases and J by 0 bases, with 9 bases in the junction unmatched. From the cysteine through the phenylalanine, the CDR3 covers 18 amino acids. Only the CDR3 part of the read is kept: 54 bases, read in frame from the first base. Sequences were obtained from peripheral blood. The clonotype comes from a man between 45 and 60 years old with active COVID-19. The chain is made from TRBV28 and TRBJ2-6, and TRBD1 aligns with 7 junction nucleotides. The CDR3 reads CASSSGDRADSGANVLTF. The nucleotide sequence reads TGTGCCAGCAGTTCTGGAGACAGGGCGGACTCTGGGGCCAACGTCCTGACTTTC.